This TCR beta chain was documented in a study of Graves' ophthalmopathy and Graves' hyperthyroidism (dated by TCRdb to the late 2010s). Looking at the study overall: Hyperthyroidism was defined as stable when no progression to ophthalmopathy occurred within 18 months of follow-up. In five to seven hyperthyroidism patients, the T-cell repertoire of thyroid tissue was compared with the T-cell repertoire of blood. For independent validation, a separate cohort was made up of about 18 hyperthyroidism patients plus 17 patients who later progressed from hyperthyroidism to ophthalmopathy. Following sample collection, hyperthyroidism patients were given methimazole at a starting dose of 30 mg daily, and ophthalmopathy patients were given high-dose intravenous methylprednisolone. In total, under 150 blood samples were TCR-sequenced: approximately 40 ophthalmopathy, some 80 hyperthyroidism and roughly 17 hyperthyroidism-to-ophthalmopathy patients. To explore V-J signatures distinguishing ophthalmopathy from hyperthyroidism, a discovery set of 100 patients (roughly 45 ophthalmopathy, 57 stable hyperthyroidism) was enrolled. The study used TCR beta repertoire signatures to distinguish Graves' ophthalmopathy from Graves' hyperthyroidism and to predict progression to ophthalmopathy.

CDR1 and CDR2 were assigned from the germline V gene as SGHTA and FQGNSA. V lost 5 bases and J lost 3 bases, and the count of bases not matched to a germline gene is 7. The CDR3 runs 14 amino acids, cysteine and phenylalanine included. Left in the record is the CDR3 DNA by itself, 42 bases read in frame from the first base. Ten or more counts support this clonotype. No antigen is known for it. Base qualities were left out, and no much larger clone turns up one base away. TCR beta CDR3 regions were amplified from RNA transcripts for repertoire sequencing. The first round was an RT-PCR using HTBI primers with the Qiagen OneStep RT-PCR kit, and this first round was followed by a second-round multiplex PCR, then size selection and purification. Libraries were sequenced paired-end with 100 bp reads on an Illumina HiSeq2000. The published analysis was carried out like this. SOAPnuke was used to process the reads, removing any read that contained adapters or uncalled bases, had a mean Phred below 15, or lacked an exact match to the constant primer or identifier. COPE v1.2.5 was used to merge the high-quality paired reads. Clonotypes were defined as unique nucleotide sequences and were aligned to IMGT TRB V, D and J references using MiTCR v1.1. Analysis was restricted to V-J combinations with a frequency above 0.0001, which covered over 98% of repertoires. For each V-J combination, a TCR clonal expansion and chaos score was defined as the ratio of F50 clonal expansion to chaos observed in the TCRdist matrix. Features were reduced by Welch's t-statistics and random forest to over 10 V-J combinations, which fed a naive Bayes classifier. The similarity between thyroid and blood repertoires was quantified using the Morisita-Horn index. The raw public reads went through TCRdb reprocessing: fastp at Q25, MiXCR clone calling, in-frame beta chains kept. Each CDR3 protein appears once, grouped with its most common genes and DNA. The authors' filters were not applied to this entry. For this sample the table gives around 1,200,000 distinct CDR3 sequences, of which around a third were detected only once. The ten largest clones add up to around 10% of the sample.

Findings and caveats that apply to the study as a whole: Most of the expanded thyroid clonotypes with a frequency above 0.001 were also detected in blood, and it was suggested that the thyroid immune response may be reflected by blood repertoires. In cross-validation, the 13-signature model distinguished ophthalmopathy from stable hyperthyroidism with around 90% sensitivity and around 81% specificity, while in the test set the corresponding values were about 80% and 75%. In validation, the model predicted ophthalmopathy progression with about 71% sensitivity and approximately 72% specificity; roughly 12 predicted patients were CT-confirmed with GO in a median of 6.5 months. No statistical method was used to set the sample size in advance, and the investigators knew which group each participant was assigned to.

Hyperthyroidism patients were newly diagnosed, with disease duration under 2 months, and aged 18 to 65 years. Patients with other autoimmune diseases, uncontrolled infections, pregnancy or lactation were excluded from the study. Clinical symptoms, serum thyroxine, TRAb, thyroid ultrasound and orbital computed tomography formed the basis of the diagnosis. Trizol reagent was used to extract the total RNA, and its quality was then checked on an Agilent 2100 Bioanalyzer. The chain uses TRBV7-2 and TRBJ2-7; a stretch of 7 junction bases matches TRBD1. Sequenced material: peripheral blood or thyroid tissue (not recorded which). This clonotype originated in an adult man with Graves' hyperthyroidism. The CDR3 corresponds to CASSALPGGYEQYF. The nucleotide sequence reads TGTGCCAGCAGCGCCCTACCAGGGGGCTACGAGCAGTACTTC.